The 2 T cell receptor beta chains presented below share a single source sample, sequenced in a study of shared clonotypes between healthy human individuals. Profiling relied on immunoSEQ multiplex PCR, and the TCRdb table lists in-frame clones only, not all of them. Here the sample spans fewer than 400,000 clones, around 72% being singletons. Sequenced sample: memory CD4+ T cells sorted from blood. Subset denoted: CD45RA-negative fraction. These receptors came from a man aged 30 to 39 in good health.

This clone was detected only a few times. CDR3 nucleotides: TGTGCCAGCAGCATAGAAACAAGATCTTCGGGACAGAACACTGAAGCTTTCTTT. It is translated as CASSIETRSSGQNTEAFF. This chain uses TRBV11-1 with TRBJ1-1; TRBD1 might be the D (6 bases). Per the germline V gene, CDR1 is SGHAT and CDR2 is FQDESV (reference sequence). Trimming stripped 5 bases from V and 1 base from J, with 23 bases between. CDR3 length: 18 amino acids.

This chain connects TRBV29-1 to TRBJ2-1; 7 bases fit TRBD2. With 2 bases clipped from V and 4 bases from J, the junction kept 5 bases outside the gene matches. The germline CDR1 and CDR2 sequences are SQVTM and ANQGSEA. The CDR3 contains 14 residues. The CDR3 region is CSVEPLAVYNEQFF. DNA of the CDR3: TGCAGCGTTGAACCCCTAGCGGTGTACAATGAGCAGTTCTTC.